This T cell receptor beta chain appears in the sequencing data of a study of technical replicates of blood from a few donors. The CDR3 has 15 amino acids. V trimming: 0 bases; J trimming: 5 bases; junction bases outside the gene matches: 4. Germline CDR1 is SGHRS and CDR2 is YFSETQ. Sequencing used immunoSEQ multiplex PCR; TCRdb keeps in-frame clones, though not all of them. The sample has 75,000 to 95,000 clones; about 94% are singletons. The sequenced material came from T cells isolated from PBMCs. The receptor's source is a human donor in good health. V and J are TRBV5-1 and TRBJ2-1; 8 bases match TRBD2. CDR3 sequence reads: CASSLVGRANNEQFF. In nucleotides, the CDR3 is TGCGCCAGCAGCTTGGTCGGGAGGGCAAACAATGAGCAGTTCTTC.